The present T cell receptor beta chain was sequenced within a study of blood T cells in healthy people across ages. Next came a second PCR, run for about 6 to 11 cycles, which used a sample-barcoded 5' primer along with a J-beta primer mix. A template-switch adaptor with 12 random nucleotides tagged each cDNA molecule. In TCRdb, the 5' RACE reads were re-called with MiXCR into one record per CDR3 protein. The repertoire holds roughly 650,000 distinct CDR3 sequences, with less than 40% as singletons. This clonotype came up a few times. A read error may explain this, as a much larger clone is one base away. Trimming removed 7 bases at V and 1 base at J, with 10 bases between. The CDR3 has 13 residues.

What was sequenced was blood. This rearrangement joins TRBV12-3 or TRBV12-4 to TRBJ2-5, with TRBD2 as a possible D gene (5 bases). The origin of this receptor is a woman of 80 years or more in good health. The CDR3 here is CASNIGIQETQYF. The CDR3 DNA is TGTGCCAGCAATATCGGGATCCAAGAGACCCAGTACTTC.